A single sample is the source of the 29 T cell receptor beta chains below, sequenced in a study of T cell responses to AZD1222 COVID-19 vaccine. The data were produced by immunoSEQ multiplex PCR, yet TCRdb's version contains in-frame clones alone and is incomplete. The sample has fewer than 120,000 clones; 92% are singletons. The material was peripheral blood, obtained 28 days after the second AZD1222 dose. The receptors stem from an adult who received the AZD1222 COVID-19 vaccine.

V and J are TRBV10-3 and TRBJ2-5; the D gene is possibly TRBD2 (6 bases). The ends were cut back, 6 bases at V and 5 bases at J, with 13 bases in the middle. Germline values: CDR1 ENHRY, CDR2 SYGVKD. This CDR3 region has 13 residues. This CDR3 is CAIRDYKEETQYF. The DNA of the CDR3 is TGTGCCATCAGGGACTATAAAGAGGAGACCCAGTACTTC.

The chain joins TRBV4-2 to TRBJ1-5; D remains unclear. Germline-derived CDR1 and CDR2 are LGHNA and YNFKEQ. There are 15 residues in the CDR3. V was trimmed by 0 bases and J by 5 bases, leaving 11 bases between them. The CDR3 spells CASSQDGQPYQPQHF. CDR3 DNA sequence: TGTGCCAGCAGCCAAGATGGGCAGCCCTATCAGCCCCAGCATTTT.

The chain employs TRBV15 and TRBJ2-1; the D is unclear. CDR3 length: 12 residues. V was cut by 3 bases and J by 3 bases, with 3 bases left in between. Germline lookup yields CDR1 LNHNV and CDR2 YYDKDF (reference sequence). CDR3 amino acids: CATSSYYNEQFF. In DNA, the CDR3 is TGTGCCACCAGCAGCTACTACAATGAGCAGTTCTTC.

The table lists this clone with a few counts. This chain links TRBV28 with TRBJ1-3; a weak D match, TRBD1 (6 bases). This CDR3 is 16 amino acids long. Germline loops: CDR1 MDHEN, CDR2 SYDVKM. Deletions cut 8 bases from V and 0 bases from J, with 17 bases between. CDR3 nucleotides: TGTGCCAGCTCCAGGGGCAGGTTCGGCTCTGGAAACACCATATATTTT. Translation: CASSRGRFGSGNTIYF.

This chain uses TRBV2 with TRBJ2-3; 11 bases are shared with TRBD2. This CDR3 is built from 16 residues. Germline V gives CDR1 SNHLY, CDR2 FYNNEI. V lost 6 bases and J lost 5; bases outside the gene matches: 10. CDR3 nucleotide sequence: TGTGCCAGCAGGTTACTAGCGGGGGATGAGCGAGATACGCAGTATTTT. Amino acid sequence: CASRLLAGDERDTQYF. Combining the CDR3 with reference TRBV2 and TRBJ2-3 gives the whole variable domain EPEVTQTPSHQVTQMGQEVILRCVPISNHLYFYWYRQILGQKVEFLVSFYNNEISEKSEIFDDQFSVERPDGSNFTLKIRSTKLEDSAMYFCASRLLAGDERDTQYFGPGTRLTVL.

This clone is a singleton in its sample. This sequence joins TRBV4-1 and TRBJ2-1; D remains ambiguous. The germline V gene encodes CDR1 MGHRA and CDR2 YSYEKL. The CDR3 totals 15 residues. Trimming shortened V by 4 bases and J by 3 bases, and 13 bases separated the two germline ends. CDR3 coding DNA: TGCGCCAGCAGCCCCCGTCCCGATTACTACAATGAGCAGTTCTTC. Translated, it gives CASSPRPDYYNEQFF.

DNA for the CDR3: TGCGCCAGCAGTGAGGCAGGGAACCAAGAGACCCAGTACTTC. Its translation: CASSEAGNQETQYF. This chain uses TRBV10-1 with TRBJ2-5; TRBD1 is a possible D gene (5 bases). Deletions cut 2 bases from V and 0 bases from J, with 7 bases between. Looked up from germline, CDR1 is WNHNN and CDR2 is SYGVQD (reference sequence). The CDR3 totals 14 residues.

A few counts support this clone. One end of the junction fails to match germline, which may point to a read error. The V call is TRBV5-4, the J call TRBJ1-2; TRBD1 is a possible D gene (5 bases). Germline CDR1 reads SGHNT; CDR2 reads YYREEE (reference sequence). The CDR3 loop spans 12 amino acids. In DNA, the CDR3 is TGTGCCAGCAGCGCCCCTGGTCAGGGCAGTGCCTTC. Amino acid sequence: CASSAPGQGSAF.

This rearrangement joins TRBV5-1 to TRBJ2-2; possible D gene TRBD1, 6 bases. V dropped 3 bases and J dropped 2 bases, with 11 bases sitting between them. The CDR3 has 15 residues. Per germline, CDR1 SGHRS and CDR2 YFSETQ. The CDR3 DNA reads TGCGCCAGCAGCTACCCAGGGGTTAACACCGGGGAGCTGTTTTTT. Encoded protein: CASSYPGVNTGELFF.

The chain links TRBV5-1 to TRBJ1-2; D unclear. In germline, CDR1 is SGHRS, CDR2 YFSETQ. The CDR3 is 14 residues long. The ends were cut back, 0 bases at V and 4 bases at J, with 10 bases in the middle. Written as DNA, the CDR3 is TGCGCCAGCAGCTTGGCTGGGGAACCCTATGGCTACACCTTC. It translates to CASSLAGEPYGYTF.

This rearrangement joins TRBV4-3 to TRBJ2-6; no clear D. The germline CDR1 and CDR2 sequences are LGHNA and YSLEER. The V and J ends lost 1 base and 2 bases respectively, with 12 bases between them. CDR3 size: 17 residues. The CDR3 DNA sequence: TGCGCCAGCAGCCAAGTAGGCGCAGCTACTGGGGCCAACGTCCTGACTTTC. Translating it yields CASSQVGAATGANVLTF.

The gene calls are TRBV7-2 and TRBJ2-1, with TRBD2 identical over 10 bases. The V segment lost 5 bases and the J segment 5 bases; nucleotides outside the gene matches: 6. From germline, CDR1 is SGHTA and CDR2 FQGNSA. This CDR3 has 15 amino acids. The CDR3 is CASSKLAGNDNEQFF. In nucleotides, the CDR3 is TGTGCCAGCAGCAAACTAGCGGGGAACGACAATGAGCAGTTCTTC.

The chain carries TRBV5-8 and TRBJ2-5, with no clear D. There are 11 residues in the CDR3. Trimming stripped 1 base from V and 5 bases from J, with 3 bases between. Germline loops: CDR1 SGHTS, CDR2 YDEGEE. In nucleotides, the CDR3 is TGTGCCAGCAGCTTGTTCGAGACCCAGTACTTC. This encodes CASSLFETQYF.

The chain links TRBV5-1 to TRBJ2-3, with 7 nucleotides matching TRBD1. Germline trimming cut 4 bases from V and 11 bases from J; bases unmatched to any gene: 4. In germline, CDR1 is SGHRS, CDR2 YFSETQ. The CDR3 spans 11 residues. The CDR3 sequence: CASSGQVGQYF. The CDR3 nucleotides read TGCGCCAGCAGCGGACAGGTCGGGCAGTATTTT.

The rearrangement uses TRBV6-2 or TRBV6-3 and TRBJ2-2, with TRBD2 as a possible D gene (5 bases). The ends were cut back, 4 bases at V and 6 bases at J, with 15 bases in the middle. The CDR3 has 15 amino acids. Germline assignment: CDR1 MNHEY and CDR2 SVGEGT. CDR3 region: CASSFSDGESGELFF. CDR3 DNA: TGTGCCAGCAGTTTCAGTGACGGGGAGTCCGGGGAGCTGTTTTTT.

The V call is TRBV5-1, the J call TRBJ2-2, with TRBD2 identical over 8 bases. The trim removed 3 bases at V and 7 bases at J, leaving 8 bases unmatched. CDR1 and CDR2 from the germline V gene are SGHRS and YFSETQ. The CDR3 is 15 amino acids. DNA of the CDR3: TGCGCCAGCAGCTCGGGACTAGTTGGCGGCGGGGAGCTGTTTTTT. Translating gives CASSSGLVGGGELFF.

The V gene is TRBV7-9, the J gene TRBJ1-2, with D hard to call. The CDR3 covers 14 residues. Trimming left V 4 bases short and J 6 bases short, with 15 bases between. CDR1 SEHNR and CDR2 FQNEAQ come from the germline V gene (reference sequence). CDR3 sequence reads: CASSSAVSRNGYTF. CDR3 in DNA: TGTGCCAGCAGCTCCGCTGTTTCGCGAAATGGCTACACCTTC.

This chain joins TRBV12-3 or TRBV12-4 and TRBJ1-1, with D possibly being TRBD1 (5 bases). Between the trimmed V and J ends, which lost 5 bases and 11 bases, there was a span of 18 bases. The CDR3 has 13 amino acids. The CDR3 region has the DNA TGTGCCAGCAGTCCGGGGCCTCGTCTAGTGGCTTTCTTT. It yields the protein CASSPGPRLVAFF.

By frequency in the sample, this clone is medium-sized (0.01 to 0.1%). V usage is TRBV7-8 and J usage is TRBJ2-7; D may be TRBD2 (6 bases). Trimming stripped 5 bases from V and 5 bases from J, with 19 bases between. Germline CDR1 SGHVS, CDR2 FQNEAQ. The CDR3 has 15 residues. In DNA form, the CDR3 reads TGTGCCAGCAGCCCCACGGGAGCCCTCGGCCACGAGCAGTACTTC. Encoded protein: CASSPTGALGHEQYF. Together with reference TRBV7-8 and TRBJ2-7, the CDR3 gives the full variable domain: GAGVSQSPRYKVAKRGQDVALRCDPISGHVSLFWYQQALGQGPEFLTYFQNEAQLDKSGLPSDRFFAERPEGSVSTLKIQRTQQEDSAVYLCASSPTGALGHEQYFGPGTRLTVT.

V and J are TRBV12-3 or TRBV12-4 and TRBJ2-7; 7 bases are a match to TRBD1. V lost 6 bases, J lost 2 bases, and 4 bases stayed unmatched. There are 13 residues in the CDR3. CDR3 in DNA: TGTGCCAGCAGCCCTGACAGGGCCTACGAGCAGTACTTC. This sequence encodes CASSPDRAYEQYF.

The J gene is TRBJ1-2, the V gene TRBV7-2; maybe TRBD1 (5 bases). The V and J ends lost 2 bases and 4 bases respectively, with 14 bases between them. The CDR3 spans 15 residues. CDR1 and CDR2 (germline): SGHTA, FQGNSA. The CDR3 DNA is TGTGCCAGCAGCTTAAGTGGGGGTGGGGGCTATGGCTACACCTTC. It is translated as CASSLSGGGGYGYTF.

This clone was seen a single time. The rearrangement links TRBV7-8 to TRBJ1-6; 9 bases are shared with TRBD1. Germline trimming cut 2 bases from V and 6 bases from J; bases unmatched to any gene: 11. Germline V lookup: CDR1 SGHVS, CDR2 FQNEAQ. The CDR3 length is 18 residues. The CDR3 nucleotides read TGTGCCAGCAGCTTAATTCCCGGGACAGGGTATCCTAATTCACCCCTCCACTTT. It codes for CASSLIPGTGYPNSPLHF.

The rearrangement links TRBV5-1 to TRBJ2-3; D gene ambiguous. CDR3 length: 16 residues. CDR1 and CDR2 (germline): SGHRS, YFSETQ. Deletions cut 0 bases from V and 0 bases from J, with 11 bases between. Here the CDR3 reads CASSLDRVTSTDTQYF. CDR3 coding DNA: TGCGCCAGCAGCTTGGATAGGGTTACTAGCACAGATACGCAGTATTTT.

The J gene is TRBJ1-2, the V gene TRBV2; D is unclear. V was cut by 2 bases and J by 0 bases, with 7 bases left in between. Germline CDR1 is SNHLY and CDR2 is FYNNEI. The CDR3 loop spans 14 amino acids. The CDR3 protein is CASSERAANYGYTF. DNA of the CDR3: TGTGCCAGCAGTGAAAGGGCAGCTAACTATGGCTACACCTTC.

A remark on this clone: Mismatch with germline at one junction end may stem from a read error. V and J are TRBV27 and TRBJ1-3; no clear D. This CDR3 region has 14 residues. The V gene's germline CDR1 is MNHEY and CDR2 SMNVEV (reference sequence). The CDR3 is CASSSSGPGNTIYF. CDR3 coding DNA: TGTGCCAGCAGTTCATCAGGACCTGGGAACACCATATATTTT.

The CDR3 region is CASSLRTTVIGYGYTF. CDR3 coding DNA: TGTGCCAGCAGCCTGCGAACAACGGTTATAGGGTATGGCTACACCTTC. J is TRBJ1-2 and V is TRBV4-2; D gene uncertain. Trimming left V 4 bases short and J 5 bases short, with 20 bases between. The CDR3 runs to 16 residues. Germline lookup yields CDR1 LGHNA and CDR2 YNFKEQ.

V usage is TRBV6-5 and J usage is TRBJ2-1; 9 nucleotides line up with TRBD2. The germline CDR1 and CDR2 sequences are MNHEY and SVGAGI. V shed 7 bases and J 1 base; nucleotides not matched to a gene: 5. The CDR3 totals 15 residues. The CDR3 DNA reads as TGTGCCAGCACTAGAAGCGGGGGGTCCTACAATGAGCAGTTCTTC. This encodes CASTRSGGSYNEQFF.

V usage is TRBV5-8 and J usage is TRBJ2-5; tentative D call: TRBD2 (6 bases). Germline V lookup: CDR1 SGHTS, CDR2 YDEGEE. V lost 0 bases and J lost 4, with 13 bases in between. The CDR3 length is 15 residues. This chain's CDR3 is CASSLVVGGRETQYF. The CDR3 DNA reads TGTGCCAGCAGCTTGGTTGTCGGGGGTCGAGAGACCCAGTACTTC. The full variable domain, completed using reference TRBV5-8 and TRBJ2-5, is EAGVTQSPTHLIKTRGQQATLRCSPISGHTSVYWYQQALGLGLQFLLWYDEGEERNRGNFPPRFSGRQFPNYSSELNVNALELEDSALYLCASSLVVGGRETQYFGPGTRLLVL.

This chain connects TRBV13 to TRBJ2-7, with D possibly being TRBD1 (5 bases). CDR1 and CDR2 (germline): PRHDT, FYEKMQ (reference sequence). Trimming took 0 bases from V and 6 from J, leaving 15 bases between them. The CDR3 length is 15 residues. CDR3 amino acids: CASSLGGPLGAEQYF. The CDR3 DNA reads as TGTGCCAGCAGCTTAGGAGGCCCCCTTGGGGCCGAGCAGTACTTC.